This T cell receptor beta chain was identified in a study of blood T cell repertoires in COVID-19. About the research overall: Sources were T cells, B-cell-depleted T cells, or PBMCs; the material itself was cDNA or gDNA.

With regard to this clone: This same CDR3 is encoded by further DNA sequences in the sample.

This CDR3 has 12 residues. Trimming pared 3 bases from V and 1 base from J, leaving 3 bases between. Germline values: CDR1 KGHSH, CDR2 LQKENI. In the authors' workflow: Estimates of nucleated cell counts were drawn from the amplification of reference gene primers. Sequencing was performed with immunoSEQ multiplex PCR; in TCRdb, only in-frame clones are kept and a portion is missing. The DNA was the basis for D and trimming; V, J and clone size are from that table. The sample includes 200,000 to 250,000 clones, 65% to 90% of them seen just once. This sequence was found in a man between 45 and 60 years old with acute or convalescent COVID-19. The J gene is TRBJ2-5, the V gene TRBV18; D unclear. The sample consisted of peripheral blood. This CDR3 reads CASSPSQETQYF. The CDR3 nucleotides are TGTGCCAGCTCACCGAGCCAAGAGACCCAGTACTTC. Filled out from reference TRBV18 and TRBJ2-5, the complete variable domain reads NAGVMQNPRHLVRRRGQEARLRCSPMKGHSHVYWYRQLPEEGLKFMVYLQKENIIDESGMPKERFSAEFPKEGPSILRIQQVVRGDSAAYFCASSPSQETQYFGPGTRLLVL.